The 30 T cell receptor beta chains listed next were all sequenced from one sample in a study of blood T cells in healthy people across ages. A second PCR of roughly 7 to 11 cycles used a sample-barcoded 5' primer and a J-beta primer mix. TCRdb redid the calling of the 5' RACE reads with MiXCR, one entry per CDR3 protein. The sample yields some 1.8 million distinct CDR3 sequences, roughly 43% seen once. Sequencing was done on a sample of blood. Source of these receptors: a human donor in good health.

J is TRBJ2-5 and V is TRBV7-8, with D tentatively TRBD1 (6 bases). V was cut by 1 base and J by 5 bases, with 14 bases left in between. Germline V gene data show CDR1 as SGHVS and CDR2 as FQNEAQ. The CDR3 is 15 residues long. The CDR3 is CASSLVPGARETQYF. CDR3 nucleotide sequence: TGTGCCAGCAGCTTAGTTCCAGGGGCGAGGGAGACCCAGTACTTC.

This clonotype was found a few times. The rearrangement uses TRBV13 and TRBJ1-3; a possible D gene is TRBD1 (6 bases). Germline-derived CDR1 and CDR2 are PRHDT and FYEKMQ (reference sequence). Trimming left V 4 bases short and J 0 bases short, with 16 bases between. This CDR3 has 17 amino acids. In DNA, the CDR3 is TGTGCCAGCAGCTCACGGACAGAGGTCGGCTCTGGAAACACCATATATTTT. Translation: CASSSRTEVGSGNTIYF. The full variable domain, its missing parts supplied by reference TRBV13 and TRBJ1-3, is AAGVIQSPRHLIKEKRETATLKCYPIPRHDTVYWYQQGPGQDPQFLISFYEKMQSDKGSIPDRFSAQQFSDYHSELNMSSLELGDSALYFCASSSRTEVGSGNTIYFGEGSWLTVV.

This clonotype was counted a few times. The genes are TRBV7-2 and TRBJ2-3, with 10 bases aligning to TRBD1. This CDR3 comprises 19 residues. J was trimmed by 2 bases and V by 5 bases; bases with no gene match: 16. The germline gives CDR1 SGHTA, CDR2 FQGNSA. The CDR3 sequence is CASSPRRYTRQGATDTQYF. CDR3 DNA: TGTGCCAGCAGCCCACGACGCTATACCCGACAGGGGGCCACAGATACGCAGTATTTT.

The chain uses TRBV29-1 and TRBJ2-1, with a weak D call TRBD2 (6 bases). Germline V CDR1 and CDR2: SQVTM, ANQGSEA. CDR3 size: 12 residues. The V end was cut by 4 bases, the J end by 6 bases, with 10 bases between. The CDR3 sequence is CSVGGGSNEQFF. Written as DNA, the CDR3 is TGCAGCGTTGGGGGAGGTTCCAATGAGCAGTTCTTC.

The rearrangement uses TRBV6-2 or TRBV6-3 and TRBJ2-6, with TRBD1 as a possible D gene (6 bases). Germline CDR1 and CDR2: MNHEY and SVGEGT. The CDR3 runs to 17 residues. The germline V and J ends were trimmed by 7 bases and 3 bases, with 19 bases remaining between them. The CDR3 here is CASNAFRGTFGANVLTF. CDR3 nucleotides: TGTGCCAGCAACGCCTTCAGGGGAACATTTGGGGCCAACGTCCTGACTTTC.

Only a few counts were recorded for this clonotype. The V gene is TRBV20-1, the J gene TRBJ2-7; TRBD1 might be the D (6 bases). CDR1 DFQATT and CDR2 SNEGSKA come from the germline V gene (reference sequence). Deletions cut 2 bases from V and 1 base from J, with 12 bases between. This CDR3 is built from 14 residues. In DNA, the CDR3 is TGCAGTGCTAGATATCGGGACAAGTCCTACGAGCAGTACTTC. It translates to CSARYRDKSYEQYF.

This sequence joins TRBV7-9 and TRBJ1-5; D call uncertain. Trimming removed 1 base at V and 4 bases at J, with 11 bases between. CDR3 length: 15 amino acids. The germline V gene encodes CDR1 SEHNR and CDR2 FQNEAQ (reference sequence). The CDR3 loop is CASSLDLDGNQPQHF. For the CDR3, the DNA is TGTGCCAGCAGCTTAGACCTGGACGGGAATCAGCCCCAGCATTTT. The full variable domain, in which reference TRBV7-9 and TRBJ1-5 provide the parts outside the CDR3, is DTGVSQNPRHKITKRGQNVTFRCDPISEHNRLYWYRQTLGQGPEFLTYFQNEAQLEKSRLLSDRFSAERPKGSFSTLEIQRTEQGDSAMYLCASSLDLDGNQPQHFGDGTRLSIL.

V gene TRBV28 combines with J gene TRBJ2-7; 9 bases align to TRBD1. The germline V gene encodes CDR1 MDHEN and CDR2 SYDVKM. V was pared by 6 bases and J by 6 bases, with 6 bases of the junction left unmatched. The CDR3 extends over 13 amino acids. The CDR3 loop is CASRQADRGEQYF. DNA for the CDR3: TGTGCCAGCAGACAGGCGGACAGGGGCGAGCAGTACTTC. Full variable domain (missing parts from reference TRBV28 and TRBJ2-7): DVKVTQSSRYLVKRTGEKVFLECVQDMDHENMFWYRQDPGLGLRLIYFSYDVKMKEKGDIPEGYSVSREKKERFSLILESASTNQTSMYLCASRQADRGEQYFGPGTRLTVT.

This clonotype has ten or more counts. The V and J genes are TRBV29-1 and TRBJ1-2, with D unresolved. Trimming cost V 4 bases and J 4 bases, with 10 bases left between them. The CDR3 length is 12 residues. Germline V CDR1 and CDR2: SQVTM, ANQGSEA. The DNA of the CDR3 is TGCAGCGTTGTGGTGGGATCCTATGGCTACACCTTC. This translates into CSVVVGSYGYTF.

This clonotype showed up just a few times. V gene TRBV28 combines with J gene TRBJ2-3; possible D gene TRBD2, 6 bases. Germline CDR1 and CDR2: MDHEN and SYDVKM. The V gene lost 10 bases and the J gene lost 0 bases, with 14 bases spanning the gap. This CDR3 comprises 14 residues. The CDR3 reads CATHDRGSTDTQYF. The CDR3 DNA is TGTGCCACCCACGATCGGGGGAGCACAGATACGCAGTATTTT.

This clonotype appeared a few times. This chain uses TRBV2 with TRBJ2-3; D remains ambiguous. Germline CDR1 reads SNHLY; CDR2 reads FYNNEI. V gave up 4 bases and J gave up 3 bases, with 8 bases separating them. The length of the CDR3 is 13 residues. The CDR3 DNA is TGTGCCAGCAGTGCCCGATCAACAGATACGCAGTATTTT. Its translation: CASSARSTDTQYF.

There are a few counts of this clonotype. The CDR3 spells CASSPVGESSYNEQFF. CDR3 in DNA: TGTGCCAGCAGCCCCGTTGGGGAAAGTTCCTACAATGAGCAGTTCTTC. The J gene is TRBJ2-1, the V gene TRBV7-2, with no clear D. This CDR3 contains 16 residues. Trimming stripped 5 bases from V and 1 base from J, with 15 bases between. CDR1 is SGHTA and CDR2 is FQGNSA in the germline V gene.

This chain connects TRBV7-3 to TRBJ2-1, with 7 nucleotides matching TRBD1. The CDR3 is 14 amino acids. The V gene's germline CDR1 is SGHTA and CDR2 FQGTGA. Trimming at V came to 3 bases and at J to 10 bases, leaving 9 bases not matched to a gene. This chain's CDR3 is CASSFSTGPREQFF. The DNA of the CDR3 is TGTGCCAGCAGCTTCTCGACAGGGCCGAGGGAGCAGTTCTTC.

The chain combines TRBV5-5 with TRBJ2-4, with 7 bases lining up with TRBD1. The DNA end is a closer match to TRBJ2-7, so the J assignment may be wrong. Looked up from germline, CDR1 is SGHKS and CDR2 is YYEKEE (reference sequence). CDR3 length equals 15 residues. CDR3 sequence: CASSLVFSDRDEQYF. CDR3 bases: TGTGCCAGCAGCTTAGTCTTCTCCGACAGGGACGAGCAGTACTTC.

In nucleotides, the CDR3 is TGTGCCATCAGTGACCGGGACAGGGAGAACACCGGGGAGCTGTTTTTT. The encoded protein is CAISDRDRENTGELFF. This chain uses TRBV10-3 with TRBJ2-2; 9 bases line up with TRBD1. CDR3 length: 16 amino acids. The germline CDR1 and CDR2 sequences are ENHRY and SYGVKD. V dropped 3 bases and J dropped 1; count of bases not matched to a gene: 3.

The CDR3 region is CASSPLWATNEKLFF. CDR3 bases: TGTGCCAGCAGTCCCCTTTGGGCAACTAATGAAAAACTGTTTTTT. This chain links TRBV12-3 or TRBV12-4 with TRBJ1-4; no reliable D call. V was pared by 5 bases and J by 0 bases, with 10 bases between. CDR3 size: 15 residues.

This clonotype has just a few counts. The chain uses TRBV12-3 or TRBV12-4 and TRBJ2-1; 9 bases agree with TRBD1. V dropped 5 bases and J dropped 6; count of bases not matched to a gene: 20. The CDR3 runs to 19 residues. In DNA form, the CDR3 reads TGTGCCAGCAGTAACAACAGGGGGCAGATGTGGAACGGGGGCAATGAGCAGTTCTTC. It yields the protein CASSNNRGQMWNGGNEQFF.

This chain joins TRBV28 and TRBJ1-6; D uncertain. CDR3 size: 11 residues. Trimming shortened V by 5 bases and J by 10 bases, and 6 bases separated the two germline ends. Germline CDR1 is MDHEN and CDR2 is SYDVKM. For the CDR3, the DNA is TGTGCCAGCAGTCCATCCTCACCCCTCCACTTT. Its translation: CASSPSSPLHF.

This chain links TRBV5-1 with TRBJ2-4, with D unresolved. The end of the DNA aligns better with TRBJ2-7, so the J call may be wrong. The CDR3 is 13 residues long. CDR1 is SGHRS, CDR2 YFSETQ, per germline. The DNA for the CDR3 is TGCGCCAGCAGCTTGGAGGCTTTAGACGAGCAGTACTTC. Its protein is CASSLEALDEQYF.

This clonotype appeared a few times. This chain connects TRBV24-1 to TRBJ2-3; a weak D match, TRBD2 (5 bases). Germline V gene lookup returns CDR1 KGHDR and CDR2 SFDVKD. This CDR3 has 12 residues. V lost 8 bases to trimming and J lost 2 bases, with 7 bases between them. The CDR3 here is CATNGNTDTQYF. In DNA, the CDR3 is TGTGCCACCAACGGGAACACAGATACGCAGTATTTT.

This chain joins TRBV4-3 and TRBJ1-2, with a weak D call TRBD1 (6 bases). Germline V lookup: CDR1 LGHNA, CDR2 YSLEER. The CDR3 has 15 residues. V lost 4 bases and J lost 4, with 16 bases in between. The CDR3 protein is CASSPSTGPGYGYTF. The CDR3 DNA sequence: TGCGCCAGCAGCCCTTCCACAGGGCCGGGCTATGGCTACACCTTC.

V gene TRBV2 combines with J gene TRBJ1-2; D ambiguous. Looked up from germline, CDR1 is SNHLY and CDR2 is FYNNEI. Deletions cut 4 bases from V and 7 bases from J, with 19 bases between. The CDR3 sequence is 15 residues long. CDR3 loop: CASSVSFSAPLGYTF. The CDR3 DNA sequence: TGTGCCAGCAGTGTCTCCTTCTCGGCCCCGCTTGGCTACACCTTC. Drawing the rest from reference TRBV2 and TRBJ1-2, the complete variable domain is EPEVTQTPSHQVTQMGQEVILRCVPISNHLYFYWYRQILGQKVEFLVSFYNNEISEKSEIFDDQFSVERPDGSNFTLKIRSTKLEDSAMYFCASSVSFSAPLGYTFGSGTRLTVV.

The V gene is TRBV5-4, the J gene TRBJ2-4; 10 bases are a match to TRBD2. The J call may be in error: the DNA end matches TRBJ2-7 better. Germline V CDR1 and CDR2: SGHNT, YYREEE (reference sequence). The CDR3 sequence is 15 residues long. The CDR3 reads CASSLQRGGIYEQYF. In DNA, the CDR3 is TGTGCCAGCAGCTTGCAGCGGGGGGGGATTTACGAGCAGTACTTC.

The chain links TRBV12-3 or TRBV12-4 to TRBJ2-1, with unresolved D. The CDR3 runs to 15 residues. Trimming took 4 bases from V and 1 from J, leaving 11 bases between them. The CDR3 loop reads CASSYADVSYNEQFF. In DNA form, the CDR3 reads TGTGCCAGCAGTTATGCAGACGTTTCCTACAATGAGCAGTTCTTC.

This clonotype appeared a few times. The chain recombines TRBV5-1 with TRBJ2-3; TRBD2 matches at 7 bases. There are 15 residues in the CDR3. Germline V gives CDR1 SGHRS, CDR2 YFSETQ. Trimming cost V 4 bases and J 1 base; bases outside gene matches: 6. In nucleotides, the CDR3 is TGCGCCAGCAGCCCGCAAGCGGGACGCACAGATACGCAGTATTTT. Translated: CASSPQAGRTDTQYF.

This clonotype was found a few times. A much larger clone lies one base from this, so it may be a read error. CDR3 loop: CASSLLRGEGTQYF. As DNA, the CDR3 is TGTGCCAGCAGCTTGCTTAGGGGGGAAGGGACCCAGTACTTC. The chain joins TRBV7-2 to TRBJ2-5; the D gene could be TRBD1 or TRBD2 (6 bases each). CDR1 and CDR2 from the germline V gene are SGHTA and FQGNSA. V lost 3 bases, J lost 7 bases, and 15 bases lay in between. The length of the CDR3 is 14 residues.

DNA of the CDR3: TGTGCCATCCCTACAGGGGGCCGGGCCTTGAACACTGAAGCTTTCTTT. This codes for CAIPTGGRALNTEAFF. The rearrangement uses TRBV7-9 and TRBJ1-1, with 9 bases lining up with TRBD1. CDR1 and CDR2 (germline): SEHNR, FQNEAQ (reference sequence). Losses at the gene ends were 10 bases for V and 0 bases for J; bases not matched to a gene: 12. This CDR3 contains 16 residues.

The rearrangement uses TRBV2 and TRBJ2-1; 8 bases agree with TRBD2. The germline V gene encodes CDR1 SNHLY and CDR2 FYNNEI. This CDR3 region has 14 residues. Germline trimming cut 6 bases from V and 3 bases from J; bases unmatched to any gene: 4. The CDR3 here is CASSQRGNYNEQFF. In DNA form, the CDR3 reads TGTGCCAGCAGCCAGCGGGGGAACTACAATGAGCAGTTCTTC.

This clonotype was counted a few times. This chain uses TRBV10-3 with TRBJ1-2; 7 bases match TRBD1. Looked up from germline, CDR1 is ENHRY and CDR2 is SYGVKD. Germline trimming cut 10 bases from V and 3 bases from J; bases unmatched to any gene: 32. The CDR3 runs 21 residues. The CDR3 coding sequence is TGTGCCACTACCGGGAGCCCGACAGGGTCAAGGTCATTAGTATTACACTATGGCTACACCTTC. It translates to CATTGSPTGSRSLVLHYGYTF.

J is TRBJ1-5 and V is TRBV20-1; no reliable D call. V was clipped by 4 bases and J by 2 bases, with 9 bases between them. The germline V gene encodes CDR1 DFQATT and CDR2 SNEGSKA (reference sequence). The CDR3 is 13 residues long. CDR3 nucleotides: TGCAGTGCTAATGCGGCAGGCAATCAGCCCCAGCATTTT. The encoded protein is CSANAAGNQPQHF.